This section outlines one T cell receptor beta chain sequence together with its context. What it recognizes is unknown. Assay used: immunoSEQ multiplex PCR; TCRdb lists only in-frame clones, some missing. Among about 59,000 clones listed, approximately 92% were seen once. This sample is part of a study of a mutant IDH1 vaccine in newly diagnosed glioma. Study-level results: Apparently, pseudoprogression bore no relation to changes among the top peripheral T cell clonotypes.

Sample time point: baseline, week 1 (first vaccination visit). The treatment was: pre-vaccination baseline after standard-of-care therapy. Germline V gene sequence: CDR1 MNHNS, CDR2 SASEGT. The CDR3 has 18 amino acids. The J segment lost 5 bases and the V segment lost 0 bases, leaving 12 bases of the junction unmatched. This receptor was taken from a man aged 50-59 years with glioma. This sample comprised PBMCs, obtained from a glioma patient treated with radiotherapy, temozolomide or both. The V and J genes are TRBV6-1 and TRBJ2-5; TRBD2 matches at 10 bases. The CDR3 DNA is TGTGCCAGCAGTGAAGCGCTCAGAGCGGGGGGGAAGGGGGAGACCCAGTACTTC. This translates into CASSEALRAGGKGETQYF.